This record concerns one TCR beta chain sequence. The data originate from a study of control samples from healthy donors and cancer patients. The CDR3 has 16 residues. Trimming took off 9 bases at V and 2 bases at J, with 18 bases between the two ends. Germline assignment: CDR1 KGHDR and CDR2 SFDVKD. Method: immunoSEQ multiplex PCR; TCRdb's copy keeps in-frame clones and lacks some. The sample has some 150,000 clones; about 90% are singletons. The sample taken for sequencing was blood. The sequence came from a man between 18 and 29 years old in good health. The chain carries TRBV24-1 and TRBJ2-2; D is tentatively TRBD1 or TRBD2 (5 bases each). CDR3 loop: CATGPRDGANTGELFF. The CDR3 DNA sequence: TGTGCCACCGGTCCCCGGGACGGAGCAAACACCGGGGAGCTGTTTTTT.